This T cell receptor beta chain was obtained from a study of T-cell memory formation after mild COVID-19 (dated by TCRdb to about 2021). Background for the entire study: TCR sequence clusters from the two donors were largely donor specific. Longitudinal TCRalpha and TCRbeta repertoire sequencing tracked T-cell clones expanding and contracting after mild COVID-19 in a couple of donors. Two young, previously healthy adult volunteers, one female and one male, were included in the cohort. The investigation overall reported the following: Contracting CD4+ clones turned up mainly in the CM and EM memory subsets, whereas EMRA was where CD8+ clones were enriched. Only two mild cases were covered by the study, and larger cohorts that include severe cases with pre-infection samples were considered necessary. Some responding clones were found in pre-infection memory, which suggests that pre-existing cross-reactive memory T cells took part in the SARS-CoV-2 response. Clones contracting from day 15 to 85 had balanced CD4/CD8 phenotypes, while a second wave expanding from day 15 to 37 was biased towards CD4+. Whether the second-wave clones peaking on day 37 were SARS-CoV-2 specific was not confirmed.

Notes on this clonotype: No cognate antigen has been identified for it. Qualities for individual bases were not recorded, and no much larger clone is one base off.

Ficoll-Paque density gradient centrifugation was the method used to isolate PBMCs. TCRdb records Illumina NovaSeq 6000 as the sequencer. TCRalpha and TCRbeta cDNA libraries were constructed by 5'RACE with constant-segment primers, with sample barcodes and unique molecular identifiers being introduced. Trizol reagent was used to extract RNA from every sample. Amplification of the libraries took two PCR steps, and the second step added a second sample barcode plus Illumina TruSeq adapters. The libraries were sequenced on an Illumina NovaSeq using 2 x 150 bp paired-end reads. As for the original processing: Reads were demultiplexed and collapsed into UMI-guided consensus sequences with migec v1.2.7. Using mixcr v2.1.11, the UMI consensuses were aligned to TRA and TRB V and J templates and assembled into clonotypes. A clonotype was counted as expanded or contracted only when both edgeR and NoisET called the clonotype significant, with the noise models trained on biological replicates. For edgeR calls, the cutoffs were a false discovery rate-adjusted p below 0.01 and a log2 fold-change threshold of 1. As an exploratory analysis of dynamics, max-normalized trajectories of the 1000 most abundant clonotypes were examined by PCA with hierarchical clustering. Separately sequenced CD4+ and CD8+ repertoires were used to assign the CD4 or CD8 phenotype of responding clones. TCRdb reprocessed the public reads (quality trimming at Q25 with fastp, clone calling with MiXCR) and kept in-frame beta chains. Here each entry gathers all rows of one CDR3 protein and keeps the most common genes and DNA. What appears here as the V and J calls and clone size reflects TCRdb's work, not the paper's. The sample records hundreds of thousands of distinct CDR3 sequences, around 25% of which are singletons. The ten most abundant clones make up under 15% of the sample.

CDR1 is given as KGHDR and CDR2 as SFDVKD, both from the germline V gene. The CDR3 runs 12 residues from the cysteine to the phenylalanine. Just CDR3 DNA is preserved here, 36 bases in frame from base 1. V and J lose 0 bases and 11 bases, and a span of 9 bases separates them. The rearrangement combines TRBV24-1 with TRBJ1-1; the D gene is not confidently resolved. The TCR was taken from an adult woman who had mild COVID-19 (a few samples of this study predate the infection). The sample titles of this study are shuffled in the database, so cell type and time point are left out; the donor was told from shared clones. The specimen was PBMCs or a T cell subset sorted from them (not recorded which). CDR3 reads: CATSDLADGAFF. Here is the DNA: TGTGCCACCAGTGATTTGGCCGATGGGGCTTTCTTT.